The 16 T cell receptor beta chains below come from one sample, sequenced in a study of T cell responses to AZD1222 COVID-19 vaccine. Sequencing used immunoSEQ multiplex PCR; TCRdb keeps in-frame clones, though not all of them. The sample records under 200,000 clones, roughly 91% being singletons. The starting material was peripheral blood, obtained 28 days after the second AZD1222 dose. These receptors were collected from an adult who received the AZD1222 COVID-19 vaccine.

The J gene is TRBJ2-7, the V gene TRBV6-5, with a tentative D call TRBD2 (5 bases). Germline V gene lookup returns CDR1 MNHEY and CDR2 SVGAGI. This CDR3 is built from 11 residues. The V end was cut by 7 bases, the J end by 3 bases, with 7 bases between. The CDR3 bases are TGTGCCAGCATTAGCGACTACGAGCAGTACTTC. Protein product: CASISDYEQYF.

The rearrangement links TRBV3-1 (or the pseudogene TRBV3-2) to TRBJ2-1, with D perhaps matching TRBD1 (7 bases). Germline lookup yields CDR1 LGHDT and CDR2 YNNKEL (reference sequence). Trimming removed 7 bases at V and 7 bases at J, with 11 bases between. The CDR3 covers 12 residues. The CDR3, as DNA: TGTGCCAGCAAAGCAGGGGGGAATGAGCAGTTCTTC. Translating gives CASKAGGNEQFF.

This chain connects TRBV15 to TRBJ2-1; 7 bases line up with TRBD2. Germline CDR1 is LNHNV and CDR2 is YYDKDF (reference sequence). With 1 base clipped from V and 1 base from J, the junction kept 10 bases outside the gene matches. The CDR3 length is 18 residues. As DNA, the CDR3 is TGTGCCACCAGCAGAGCTTCCTACAGACTAGCTTCCTACAATGAGCAGTTCTTC. It encodes CATSRASYRLASYNEQFF. The whole variable domain, remainder taken from reference TRBV15 and TRBJ2-1, is DAMVIQNPRYQVTQFGKPVTLSCSQTLNHNVMYWYQQKSSQAPKLLFHYYDKDFNNEADTPDNFQSRRPNTSFCFLDIRSPGLGDTAMYLCATSRASYRLASYNEQFFGPGTRLTVL.

The chain couples TRBV2 to TRBJ2-1, with a tentative D call TRBD2 (5 bases). The CDR3 is 12 residues long. CDR1 is SNHLY, CDR2 FYNNEI, per germline. V gave up 6 bases and J gave up 5 bases, with 8 bases separating them. This CDR3 is CASSRTDNEQFF. The CDR3, as DNA: TGTGCCAGCAGCCGGACTGACAATGAGCAGTTCTTC.

V is TRBV7-9 and J is TRBJ2-7; 7 nucleotides align to TRBD2. The CDR3 runs 16 residues. CDR1 and CDR2 from the germline V gene are SEHNR and FQNEAQ (reference sequence). V was pared by 2 bases and J by 2 bases, with 9 bases of the junction left unmatched. DNA of the CDR3: TGTGCCAGCAGCTTAAGTGCTAGCGGAGTTACCTACGAGCAGTACTTC. It is translated as CASSLSASGVTYEQYF.

The chain has TRBV12-5 and TRBJ2-1, with 9 bases lining up with TRBD2. CDR3 length: 15 residues. V shed 4 bases, J shed 7 bases, and the junction held 8 bases outside the gene matches. In germline, CDR1 is LGHNT, CDR2 FRNRAP. CDR3 in DNA: TGTGCTAGTGGTTCTGGGACTAGCACGCGGAATGAGCAGTTCTTC. It translates to CASGSGTSTRNEQFF.

V and J are TRBV18 and TRBJ1-4; D may be TRBD1 (6 bases). Germline V gene sequence: CDR1 KGHSH, CDR2 LQKENI. CDR3 length: 16 amino acids. Trimming removed 3 bases from V and 0 bases from J, with 11 bases in between. The CDR3 loop reads CASSPYNRATNEKLFF. DNA of the CDR3: TGTGCCAGCTCACCGTACAACAGGGCAACTAATGAAAAACTGTTTTTT.

The chain links TRBV10-1 to TRBJ2-1; 10 nucleotides line up with TRBD2. The V gene end was trimmed by 10 bases and the J gene end by 1 base; junction bases not matched to a gene: 7. CDR1 and CDR2 from the germline V gene are WNHNN and SYGVQD (reference sequence). The CDR3 totals 15 residues. The CDR3 spells CAKGEREGSYNEQFF. CDR3 DNA sequence: TGCGCCAAAGGGGAGCGGGAGGGGTCCTACAATGAGCAGTTCTTC.

The chain combines TRBV29-1 with TRBJ2-1; TRBD2 matches 7 bases. The CDR3 is 13 amino acids. J gave up 7 bases and V 7 bases, and 10 bases lay outside the gene matches. CDR1 is SQVTM and CDR2 is ANQGSEA in the germline V gene. CDR3 nucleotide sequence: TGCAGCGCTGCCCCGACGCGGGGGAATGAGCAGTTCTTC. Its protein product is CSAAPTRGNEQFF.

The rearrangement joins TRBV7-3 to TRBJ2-2, with D perhaps TRBD1 (5 bases). CDR1 is SGHTA and CDR2 is FQGTGA in the germline V gene. The CDR3 loop spans 14 amino acids. Trimming stripped 2 bases from V and 3 bases from J, with 7 bases between. The CDR3 sequence: CASSLPGHTGELFF. For the CDR3, the DNA is TGTGCCAGCAGCTTACCAGGGCACACCGGGGAGCTGTTTTTT.

The chain joins TRBV2 to TRBJ2-7; weak D call: TRBD1 (6 bases). This CDR3 has 16 residues. Trimming took off 6 bases at V and 0 bases at J, with 18 bases between the two ends. Germline-derived CDR1 and CDR2 are SNHLY and FYNNEI. CDR3 protein: CASRMGAGLSSYEQYF. The CDR3 region has the DNA TGTGCCAGCAGGATGGGGGCAGGGCTAAGCTCCTACGAGCAGTACTTC.

The chain carries TRBV27 and TRBJ2-7; 10 bases line up with TRBD1. This CDR3 comprises 15 residues. Trimming at V came to 5 bases and at J to 3 bases, leaving 7 bases not matched to a gene. Germline CDR1 is MNHEY and CDR2 is SMNVEV (reference sequence). Written as DNA, the CDR3 is TGTGCCAGCAGTATCCGACAGGGGGCGAGCTACGAGCAGTACTTC. The encoded protein is CASSIRQGASYEQYF.

This sequence joins TRBV27 and TRBJ2-3; D call uncertain. Germline V CDR1 and CDR2: MNHEY, SMNVEV (reference sequence). Trimming left V 5 bases short and J 2 bases short, with 11 bases between. The CDR3 contains 14 residues. DNA for the CDR3: TGTGCCAGCAGTCAAGCCCACCTCACAGATACGCAGTATTTT. Amino acids: CASSQAHLTDTQYF.

In regard to this clone: This sample also contains other DNA sequences that code for the same CDR3. CDR3 region: CASSLGTGGETQYF. Here the CDR3 DNA reads TGTGCCAGCAGCCTTGGGACAGGGGGGGAGACCCAGTACTTC. This chain uses TRBV27 with TRBJ2-5; 11 bases line up with TRBD1. Germline lookup yields CDR1 MNHEY and CDR2 SMNVEV (reference sequence). This CDR3 region has 14 residues. V lost 6 bases and J lost 5; bases outside the gene matches: 5.

This chain connects TRBV5-1 to TRBJ2-5, with TRBD2 identical over 10 bases. There are 18 residues in the CDR3. In germline, CDR1 is SGHRS, CDR2 YFSETQ. After removal of 0 bases from V and 4 bases from J, the junction contained 12 bases not matched to a gene. The CDR3 here is CASSLAGTSGRAGETQYF. The DNA of the CDR3 is TGCGCCAGCAGCTTGGCCGGGACAAGCGGGAGGGCCGGAGAGACCCAGTACTTC. The full variable domain, in which reference TRBV5-1 and TRBJ2-5 provide the parts outside the CDR3, is KAGVTQTPRYLIKTRGQQVTLSCSPISGHRSVSWYQQTPGQGLQFLFEYFSETQRNKGNFPGRFSGRQFSNSRSEMNVSTLELGDSALYLCASSLAGTSGRAGETQYFGPGTRLLVL.

This sequence joins TRBV9 and TRBJ1-3; 7 positions match TRBD1. J was trimmed by 2 bases and V by 3 bases; bases with no gene match: 8. This CDR3 comprises 16 residues. Germline lookup yields CDR1 SGDLS and CDR2 YYNGEE. The CDR3 spells CASSAYTTGTGNTIYF. CDR3 in DNA: TGTGCCAGCAGCGCTTACACGACAGGGACTGGAAACACCATATATTTT.